These T cell receptor beta chains were read from a single sample in a study of control samples from healthy donors and cancer patients. The assay was immunoSEQ multiplex PCR, and TCRdb's table has in-frame clones only and misses some. Among about 150,000 clones listed, approximately 86% were seen once. Material: blood. All receptors derive from a man younger than 30 in good health. Each CDR3 is given with its conserved first and last residue. Fields, in order: V gene, D gene, clone size, J gene, CDR3 protein, CDR3 DNA. A D gene is named only where the DNA matches it firmly. Rows give clone size only sometimes, using once, few, many, or a class for an expanded clone.

V gene: TRBV12-3/TRBV12-4
D gene: .
clone size: .
J gene: TRBJ2-5
CDR3 protein: CASSFKETQYF
CDR3 DNA: TGTGCCAGCAGTTTCAAGGAGACCCAGTACTTC

V gene: TRBV28
D gene: TRBD2
clone size: .
J gene: TRBJ2-3
CDR3 protein: CASSFWVAGTTDTQYF
CDR3 DNA: TGTGCCAGCAGTTTTTGGGTAGCGGGGACCACAGATACGCAGTATTTT

V gene: TRBV7-2
D gene: .
clone size: .
J gene: TRBJ2-2
CDR3 protein: CASSFSALRNTGELFF
CDR3 DNA: TGTGCCAGCAGCTTTTCCGCTCTTAGGAACACCGGGGAGCTGTTTTTT

V gene: TRBV10-3
D gene: .
clone size: .
J gene: TRBJ2-7
CDR3 protein: CAISESIEYEQYF
CDR3 DNA: TGTGCCATCAGTGAGTCGATAGAGTACGAGCAGTACTTC

V gene: TRBV4-1
D gene: TRBD1
clone size: once
J gene: TRBJ1-5
CDR3 protein: CASSQDREQGYNQPQHF
CDR3 DNA: TGCGCCAGCAGCCAAGATCGCGAACAGGGGTACAATCAGCCCCAGCATTTT

V gene: TRBV6-2/TRBV6-3
D gene: .
clone size: .
J gene: TRBJ2-2
CDR3 protein: CASNPSGVNGELFF
CDR3 DNA: TGTGCCAGCAACCCATCGGGGGTAAACGGGGAGCTGTTTTTT

V gene: TRBV27
D gene: .
clone size: .
J gene: TRBJ2-3
CDR3 protein: CASSPWGMGLGTDTQYF
CDR3 DNA: TGTGCCAGCAGCCCCTGGGGGATGGGGCTAGGCACAGATACGCAGTATTTT

V gene: TRBV7-9
D gene: .
clone size: .
J gene: TRBJ2-7
CDR3 protein: CASSPRWDSEQYF
CDR3 DNA: TGTGCCAGCAGCCCGCGGTGGGACTCCGAGCAGTACTTC

V gene: TRBV28
D gene: .
clone size: .
J gene: TRBJ1-3
CDR3 protein: CASSLIGSGNTIYF
CDR3 DNA: TGTGCCAGCAGTTTGATAGGGTCCGGAAACACCATATATTTT

V gene: TRBV6-5
D gene: .
clone size: .
J gene: TRBJ2-5
CDR3 protein: CASRDSLPETQYF
CDR3 DNA: TGTGCCAGCAGGGACAGTCTTCCTGAGACCCAGTACTTC

V gene: TRBV2
D gene: .
clone size: few
J gene: TRBJ1-3
CDR3 protein: CASSIQGTGNTIYF
CDR3 DNA: TGTGCCAGCAGTATCCAGGGAACTGGAAACACCATATATTTT

V gene: TRBV4-1
D gene: .
clone size: .
J gene: TRBJ2-7
CDR3 protein: CASSQDRSYEQYF
CDR3 DNA: TGCGCCAGCAGCCAAGATCGGAGCTACGAGCAGTACTTC

V gene: TRBV30
D gene: .
clone size: .
J gene: TRBJ1-6
CDR3 protein: CAWRHLKTSYNSPLHF
CDR3 DNA: TGTGCCTGGAGACACCTAAAAACCTCCTATAATTCACCCCTCCACTTT

V gene: TRBV27
D gene: .
clone size: .
J gene: TRBJ1-2
CDR3 protein: CASSPDRTYGYTF
CDR3 DNA: TGTGCCAGCAGTCCGGACAGAACCTATGGCTACACCTTC

V gene: TRBV2
D gene: TRBD1
clone size: .
J gene: TRBJ2-4
CDR3 protein: CASSVAQGAQYF
CDR3 DNA: TGTGCCAGCAGTGTGGCACAGGGGGCTCAGTACTTC

V gene: TRBV6-5
D gene: TRBD1
clone size: once
J gene: TRBJ2-3
CDR3 protein: CASRNTGGSADTQYF
CDR3 DNA: TGTGCCAGCAGAAACACAGGGGGAAGCGCAGATACGCAGTATTTT

V gene: TRBV7-3
D gene: .
clone size: .
J gene: TRBJ2-3
CDR3 protein: CASSLRAKSTDTQYF
CDR3 DNA: TGTGCCAGCAGCTTAAGGGCTAAGAGCACAGATACGCAGTATTTT

V gene: TRBV13
D gene: .
clone size: .
J gene: TRBJ2-7
CDR3 protein: CASSRGSGEQYF
CDR3 DNA: TGTGCCAGCAGCAGAGGGTCTGGGGAGCAGTACTTC

V gene: TRBV7-7
D gene: .
clone size: once
J gene: TRBJ2-5
CDR3 protein: CASSGGAEETQYF
CDR3 DNA: TGTGCTAGCTCTGGGGGGGCGGAAGAGACCCAGTACTTC

V gene: TRBV2
D gene: TRBD2
clone size: .
J gene: TRBJ2-3
CDR3 protein: CASSPRTSGVVDTQYF
CDR3 DNA: TGTGCCAGCAGTCCCAGGACTAGCGGGGTGGTGGATACGCAGTATTTT

V gene: TRBV5-6
D gene: TRBD2
clone size: .
J gene: TRBJ2-2
CDR3 protein: CACGGRITGELFF
CDR3 DNA: TGTGCCTGCGGGGGGCGGATCACCGGGGAGCTGTTTTTT

V gene: TRBV18
D gene: .
clone size: .
J gene: TRBJ2-1
CDR3 protein: CASSLDRDRYNEQFF
CDR3 DNA: TGTGCCAGCTCACTCGACCGGGACCGATACAATGAGCAGTTCTTC

V gene: TRBV7-2
D gene: .
clone size: .
J gene: TRBJ1-1
CDR3 protein: CASSSSSDRTEAFF
CDR3 DNA: TGTGCCAGCAGCTCCTCCTCCGACCGCACTGAAGCTTTCTTT

V gene: TRBV19
D gene: TRBD1
clone size: .
J gene: TRBJ1-2
CDR3 protein: CASSITGDYGYTF
CDR3 DNA: TGTGCCAGTAGTATAACAGGGGACTATGGCTACACCTTC

V gene: TRBV9
D gene: .
clone size: .
J gene: TRBJ2-1
CDR3 protein: CASSGNEQFF
CDR3 DNA: TGTGCCAGCAGTGGCAATGAGCAGTTCTTC

V gene: TRBV7-8
D gene: .
clone size: .
J gene: TRBJ2-6
CDR3 protein: CASTPSGANVLTF
CDR3 DNA: TGTGCCAGCACCCCCTCTGGGGCCAACGTCCTGACTTTC

V gene: TRBV30
D gene: TRBD1
clone size: .
J gene: TRBJ2-1
CDR3 protein: CAWSEGQGAYEQFF
CDR3 DNA: TGTGCCTGGAGTGAAGGACAGGGGGCTTATGAGCAGTTCTTC

V gene: TRBV5-5
D gene: TRBD1
clone size: .
J gene: TRBJ1-2
CDR3 protein: CASTDRGDGYTF
CDR3 DNA: TGTGCCAGCACGGACAGGGGAGACGGCTACACCTTC

V gene: TRBV24-1
D gene: .
clone size: .
J gene: TRBJ2-2
CDR3 protein: CATGGRANTGELFF
CDR3 DNA: TGTGCCACCGGCGGACGGGCGAACACCGGGGAGCTGTTTTTT

V gene: TRBV5-1
D gene: .
clone size: once
J gene: TRBJ1-5
CDR3 protein: CASSLNGGNQPQHF
CDR3 DNA: TGCGCCAGCAGCTTGAACGGGGGCAATCAGCCCCAGCATTTT

V gene: TRBV5-8
D gene: TRBD2
clone size: .
J gene: TRBJ2-3
CDR3 protein: CASSHIGLAGTTDTQYF
CDR3 DNA: TGTGCCAGCAGCCACATCGGACTAGCGGGGACCACAGATACGCAGTATTTT

V gene: TRBV2
D gene: .
clone size: .
J gene: TRBJ2-5
CDR3 protein: CASRRGGQETQYF
CDR3 DNA: TGTGCCAGCAGGAGAGGGGGCCAAGAGACCCAGTACTTC

V gene: TRBV19
D gene: .
clone size: once
J gene: TRBJ1-6
CDR3 protein: CATHGRNYSPLHF
CDR3 DNA: TGTGCCACCCATGGACGAAACTATTCACCCCTCCACTTT

V gene: TRBV28
D gene: .
clone size: .
J gene: TRBJ2-2
CDR3 protein: CASNGGTGELFF
CDR3 DNA: TGTGCCAGCAACGGGGGCACCGGGGAGCTGTTTTTT

V gene: TRBV2
D gene: TRBD1
clone size: .
J gene: TRBJ1-6
CDR3 protein: CASRDRDSEYNSPLHF
CDR3 DNA: TGTGCCAGCAGGGACCGGGACAGCGAGTACAATTCACCCCTCCACTTT

V gene: TRBV18
D gene: TRBD1
clone size: .
J gene: TRBJ2-7
CDR3 protein: CASSSKGTGRSYEQYF
CDR3 DNA: TGTGCCAGCTCATCAAAAGGGACAGGGAGATCTTACGAGCAGTACTTC

V gene: TRBV30
D gene: TRBD1
clone size: once
J gene: TRBJ1-2
CDR3 protein: CAWSRAGQDGYGYTF
CDR3 DNA: TGTGCCTGGAGTCGGGCGGGACAGGACGGCTATGGCTACACCTTC

V gene: TRBV7-2
D gene: .
clone size: .
J gene: TRBJ2-7
CDR3 protein: CASSPRDGPYEQYF
CDR3 DNA: TGTGCCAGCAGCCCCAGGGACGGCCCCTACGAGCAGTACTTC

V gene: TRBV7-2
D gene: TRBD2
clone size: .
J gene: TRBJ2-1
CDR3 protein: CASSLGLLAGPTDEQFF
CDR3 DNA: TGTGCCAGCAGCTTAGGGCTCCTAGCGGGACCGACGGATGAGCAGTTCTTC

V gene: TRBV4-2
D gene: TRBD1
clone size: once
J gene: TRBJ2-7
CDR3 protein: CASSQDGDRSYEQYF
CDR3 DNA: TGTGCCAGCAGCCAAGATGGGGACAGGTCCTACGAGCAGTACTTC

V gene: TRBV18
D gene: TRBD1
clone size: .
J gene: TRBJ1-3
CDR3 protein: CASSPPGRTGGNTIYF
CDR3 DNA: TGTGCCAGCTCACCACCGGGTAGGACAGGAGGAAACACCATATATTTT

V gene: TRBV10-1
D gene: .
clone size: .
J gene: TRBJ1-2
CDR3 protein: CASSVTGHGYTF
CDR3 DNA: TGCGCCAGCAGTGTAACAGGGCATGGCTACACCTTC

V gene: TRBV7-6
D gene: .
clone size: .
J gene: TRBJ2-6
CDR3 protein: CASSDKRAGANVLTF
CDR3 DNA: TGTGCCAGCAGCGATAAGAGGGCTGGGGCCAACGTCCTGACTTTC

V gene: TRBV19
D gene: TRBD1
clone size: .
J gene: TRBJ2-7
CDR3 protein: CASTPGTGSLSSYEQYF
CDR3 DNA: TGTGCCAGTACCCCCGGGACAGGGTCGCTGAGCTCCTACGAGCAGTACTTC

V gene: TRBV27
D gene: TRBD1
clone size: few
J gene: TRBJ1-5
CDR3 protein: CASSFAGGDQPQHF
CDR3 DNA: TGTGCCAGCAGTTTTGCAGGGGGCGATCAGCCCCAGCATTTT

V gene: TRBV11-2
D gene: .
clone size: .
J gene: TRBJ1-3
CDR3 protein: CASSLGGGSGNTIYF
CDR3 DNA: TGTGCCAGCAGCTTGGGGGGGGGCTCTGGAAACACCATATATTTT

V gene: TRBV2
D gene: TRBD1
clone size: .
J gene: TRBJ1-6
CDR3 protein: CASSGQGDVSPLHF
CDR3 DNA: TGTGCCAGCAGTGGACAGGGTGATGTATCACCCCTCCACTTT

V gene: TRBV7-2
D gene: .
clone size: .
J gene: TRBJ2-1
CDR3 protein: CASSLWGGQNNEQFF
CDR3 DNA: TGTGCCAGCAGCTTATGGGGGGGCCAGAACAATGAGCAGTTCTTC

V gene: TRBV20-1
D gene: TRBD1
clone size: .
J gene: TRBJ2-3
CDR3 protein: CSAGTEGTQYF
CDR3 DNA: TGCAGTGCTGGGACAGAAGGTACGCAGTATTTT

V gene: TRBV9
D gene: TRBD2
clone size: .
J gene: TRBJ2-5
CDR3 protein: CASSPTSGGEAQYF
CDR3 DNA: TGTGCCAGCAGTCCGACTAGCGGGGGGGAGGCCCAGTACTTC

V gene: TRBV6-2/TRBV6-3
D gene: .
clone size: .
J gene: TRBJ2-5
CDR3 protein: CASRPPGPQTQYF
CDR3 DNA: TGTGCCAGCAGACCTCCGGGCCCCCAGACCCAGTACTTC

V gene: TRBV14
D gene: .
clone size: .
J gene: TRBJ2-7
CDR3 protein: CASSQGRDHSYEQYF
CDR3 DNA: TGTGCCAGCAGCCAAGGAAGGGACCATTCCTACGAGCAGTACTTC

V gene: TRBV7-8
D gene: TRBD1
clone size: once
J gene: TRBJ1-1
CDR3 protein: CASSPRDRGIMNTEAFF
CDR3 DNA: TGTGCCAGCAGCCCACGGGACAGGGGGATTATGAACACTGAAGCTTTCTTT